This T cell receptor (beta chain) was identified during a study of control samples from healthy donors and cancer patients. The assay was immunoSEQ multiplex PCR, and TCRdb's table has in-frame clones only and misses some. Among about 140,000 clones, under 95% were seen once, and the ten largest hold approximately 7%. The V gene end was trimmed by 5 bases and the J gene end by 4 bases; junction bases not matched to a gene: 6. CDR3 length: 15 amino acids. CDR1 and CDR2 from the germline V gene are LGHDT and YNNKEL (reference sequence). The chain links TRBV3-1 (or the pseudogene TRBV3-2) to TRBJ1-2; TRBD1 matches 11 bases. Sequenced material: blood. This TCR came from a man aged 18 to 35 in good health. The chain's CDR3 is CASSEGQGGGYGYTF. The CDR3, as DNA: TGTGCCAGCAGCGAGGGACAGGGGGGCGGCTATGGCTACACCTTC.